A single sample gave rise to the 3 T cell receptor beta chains below, sequenced in a study of cytomegalovirus exposure and HLA in healthy donors. PCR employed 60 Vbeta and 13 Jbeta primers. Here immunoSEQ multiplex PCR was the method, and the copy in TCRdb shows in-frame clones only, minus some. The repertoire holds 120,000 to 150,000 clones, with 68% as singletons. The source material was PBMCs. The receptors come from a man in his sixties in good health and CMV-seronegative.

The V call is TRBV5-8, the J call TRBJ1-4, with TRBD1 as a possible D gene (5 bases). Germline lookup yields CDR1 SGHTS and CDR2 YDEGEE. The CDR3 is 14 residues long. Trimming stripped 0 bases from V and 5 bases from J, with 8 bases between. CDR3 DNA sequence: TGTGCCAGCAGCTTGGGACAGATAAATGAAAAACTGTTTTTT. This gives the protein CASSLGQINEKLFF.

The chain carries TRBV2 and TRBJ2-3, with D possibly being TRBD2 (5 bases). Germline CDR1 is SNHLY and CDR2 is FYNNEI. The ends were cut back, 6 bases at V and 4 bases at J, with 11 bases in the middle. This CDR3 spans 13 amino acids. In nucleotides, the CDR3 is TGTGCCAGCAGCCAAGCCGGGGCAGATACGCAGTATTTT. It encodes CASSQAGADTQYF.

The chain combines TRBV29-1 with TRBJ2-5; D gene unclear. V was clipped by 3 bases and J by 5 bases, with 13 bases between them. The CDR3 length is 13 residues. Germline V gene lookup returns CDR1 SQVTM and CDR2 ANQGSEA. The CDR3 protein is CSVDPQRGETQYF. The CDR3 DNA reads TGCAGCGTTGATCCCCAGCGTGGGGAGACCCAGTACTTC.